This T cell receptor beta chain was documented in a study of blood T cell repertoires in COVID-19. Study at large: Researchers got acute and convalescent COVID-19 samples from the United States, Italy and Spain.

Generated by immunoSEQ multiplex PCR, the TCRdb table keeps only in-frame clones and is missing some. Among around 300,000 clones listed, 89% were seen once. The CDR3 covers 14 residues. V dropped 6 bases and J dropped 5 bases, with 16 bases sitting between them. Germline assignment: CDR1 MNHEY and CDR2 SMNVEV (reference sequence). The material sequenced was PBMCs or T cells enriched from blood (not recorded which). The receptor's source is a woman in her 30s who had recovered from COVID-19. J is TRBJ2-5 and V is TRBV27, with D hard to call. DNA of the CDR3: TGTGCCAGCAGCTACGCTAGTGGCTTGGAGACCCAGTACTTC. As protein: CASSYASGLETQYF.